The 18 T cell receptor beta chains presented below share a single source sample, sequenced in a study of blood T cell repertoires in COVID-19. Some clones are missing from TCRdb's copy, which holds only in-frame ones; the method was immunoSEQ multiplex PCR. The table includes around 110,000 clones, approximately 90% detected once. The specimen sequenced was peripheral blood. Receptor source: a human donor with active COVID-19. The donor label of this sample is uncertain.

The chain combines TRBV5-1 with TRBJ1-6; D may be TRBD1 (5 bases). Trimming took off 1 base at V and 10 bases at J, with 15 bases between the two ends. CDR1 is SGHRS, CDR2 YFSETQ, per germline. The CDR3 has 15 residues. CDR3 bases: TGCGCCAGCAGCTTGTGGCGTCAGGGAAGCTCACCCCTCCACTTT. This sequence encodes CASSLWRQGSSPLHF.

The chain links TRBV27 to TRBJ2-7; maybe TRBD2 (6 bases). Trimming removed 3 bases from V and 5 bases from J, with 14 bases in between. The CDR3 is 14 residues long. In germline, CDR1 is MNHEY, CDR2 SMNVEV (reference sequence). This CDR3 is CASSFSGPIDEQYF. The CDR3 DNA follows: TGTGCCAGCAGTTTCAGCGGGCCTATCGACGAGCAGTACTTC.

The V gene is TRBV6-1, the J gene TRBJ1-1, with 9 bases fitting TRBD1. The CDR3 runs to 16 residues. With V trimmed by 6 bases and J by 1 base, 9 bases remained unmatched. Germline CDR1 is MNHNS and CDR2 is SASEGT. The DNA for the CDR3 is TGTGCCAGCAGAGAACAGGGGGCTCTTGGGAACACTGAAGCTTTCTTT. It yields the protein CASREQGALGNTEAFF.

The chain links TRBV6-5 to TRBJ2-5, with TRBD1 matching over 10 bases. The CDR3 is 15 amino acids. The ends lost 6 bases at V and 4 bases at J; junction bases unmatched: 8. Germline CDR1 and CDR2: MNHEY and SVGAGI. The CDR3: CASSPGTGVTETQYF. In nucleotides, the CDR3 is TGTGCCAGCAGCCCCGGGACAGGGGTGACAGAGACCCAGTACTTC.

J is TRBJ2-6 and V is TRBV2; D perhaps matches TRBD2 (6 bases). V lost 9 bases and J 1 base, leaving 10 bases between the germline ends. The CDR3 sequence is 14 residues long. CDR1 and CDR2 from the germline V gene are SNHLY and FYNNEI. Here the CDR3 reads CARGGGSGANVLTF. Here the CDR3 DNA reads TGTGCCAGGGGGGGAGGTTCTGGGGCCAACGTCCTGACTTTC.

This clone was observed once. V is TRBV3-1 (or the pseudogene TRBV3-2) and J is TRBJ1-1; TRBD1 matches 9 bases. The CDR3 covers 14 residues. The germline V gene encodes CDR1 LGHDT and CDR2 YNNKEL (reference sequence). Trimming removed 4 bases from V and 5 bases from J; junction bases left unmatched: 5. Here the CDR3 DNA reads TGTGCCAGCAGCCGGACAGGGGAGGGGACTGAAGCTTTCTTT. Translated: CASSRTGEGTEAFF.

This clone was seen just once. The rearrangement joins TRBV5-8 to TRBJ2-3; D gene unclear. The CDR3 totals 13 residues. CDR1 is SGHTS, CDR2 YDEGEE, per germline. V lost 4 bases to trimming and J lost 8 bases, with 14 bases between them. The CDR3 here is CASSEELGGTQYF. Here the CDR3 DNA reads TGTGCCAGCAGCGAAGAATTAGGCGGTACGCAGTATTTT.

The V and J genes are TRBV6-2 or TRBV6-3 and TRBJ2-5; TRBD2 agrees at 8 bases. From germline, CDR1 is MNHEY and CDR2 SVGEGT. This CDR3 contains 16 residues. Unmatched junction bases numbered 6, after V lost 2 bases and J lost 1 base. The CDR3: CASSYGAGVGQETQYF. In nucleotides, the CDR3 is TGTGCCAGCAGTTACGGAGCGGGGGTGGGCCAAGAGACCCAGTACTTC.

The chain uses TRBV5-3 and TRBJ1-2, with 9 bases lining up with TRBD1. TRBV5-3 has ORF status, its function being uncertain. J lost 4 bases, V lost 0 bases, and 16 bases had no gene match. This CDR3 spans 19 amino acids. CDR3 loop: CARSLGTSYRGRDAYGYTF. The CDR3 DNA is TGTGCCAGAAGCTTGGGCACCTCCTACAGGGGGCGCGACGCCTATGGCTACACCTTC.

The V call is TRBV2, the J call TRBJ1-3; 11 bases are a match to TRBD1. This CDR3 spans 16 amino acids. Trimming removed 7 bases from V and 4 bases from J; junction bases left unmatched: 9. Germline V gene data show CDR1 as SNHLY and CDR2 as FYNNEI. CDR3 sequence: CASNGADRGRGNTIYF. CDR3 DNA sequence: TGTGCCAGCAACGGCGCGGACAGGGGGCGAGGAAACACCATATATTTT.

This chain uses TRBV19 with TRBJ2-6, with D maybe TRBD1 (6 bases). The germline V gene encodes CDR1 LNHDA and CDR2 SQIVND (reference sequence). CDR3 length: 18 residues. V was pared by 5 bases and J by 0 bases, with 17 bases between. This CDR3 reads CASSPRDIRYSGANVLTF. Written as DNA, the CDR3 is TGTGCCAGTAGTCCCCGGGACATTCGCTACTCTGGGGCCAACGTCCTGACTTTC. Based on the CDR3 plus reference TRBV19 and TRBJ2-6, the full variable domain is DGGITQSPKYLFRKEGQNVTLSCEQNLNHDAMYWYRQDPGQGLRLIYYSQIVNDFQKGDIAEGYSVSREKKESFPLTVTSAQKNPTAFYLCASSPRDIRYSGANVLTFGAGSRLTVL.

The CDR3 bases are TGCGCCAGCAGCCTCAGGGCTTCCGGGGAGCTGTTTTTT. This sequence encodes CASSLRASGELFF. The rearrangement uses TRBV5-1 and TRBJ2-2; the D gene is possibly TRBD1 (5 bases). Germline CDR1 and CDR2: SGHRS and YFSETQ. The V end was cut by 4 bases, the J end by 6 bases, with 10 bases between. This CDR3 comprises 13 residues.

The chain employs TRBV6-2 or TRBV6-3 and TRBJ2-3; 10 bases line up with TRBD1. This CDR3 has 16 residues. The germline CDR1 and CDR2 sequences are MNHEY and SVGEGT. Germline trimming cut 0 bases from V and 4 bases from J; bases unmatched to any gene: 4. CDR3 nucleotides: TGTGCCAGCAGTTACTCGACAGGGGGCGTCGCAGATACGCAGTATTTT. Encoded protein: CASSYSTGGVADTQYF.

This chain links TRBV18 with TRBJ2-1; 12 bases agree with TRBD1. In germline, CDR1 is KGHSH, CDR2 LQKENI. The CDR3 is 15 amino acids. The junction had 4 bases not matched to a gene; V was cut back by 1 base and J by 9 bases. The CDR3 bases are TGTGCCAGCTCACCACTCGGGACAGGGGGCTTTGAGCAGTTCTTC. Translating it yields CASSPLGTGGFEQFF.

The V and J genes are TRBV6-5 and TRBJ2-7; D uncertain. The CDR3 has 12 residues. V dropped 3 bases and J dropped 7 bases, with 10 bases sitting between them. Germline values: CDR1 MNHEY, CDR2 SVGAGI. DNA of the CDR3: TGTGCCAGCAGTTATAGTCACGGGGAGCAGTACTTC. Translation gives CASSYSHGEQYF.

This clone is a singleton in its sample. This sequence joins TRBV6-2 or TRBV6-3 and TRBJ1-6, with D unclear. V was pared by 2 bases and J by 4 bases, with 9 bases between. CDR1 is MNHEY and CDR2 is SVGEGT in the germline V gene. CDR3 length: 15 amino acids. Here the CDR3 DNA reads TGTGCCAGCAGTTACGGGCAGATGTATAATTCACCCCTCCACTTT. As protein: CASSYGQMYNSPLHF.

The chain combines TRBV4-3 with TRBJ2-1; 7 bases are shared with TRBD1. Germline CDR1 and CDR2: LGHNA and YSLEER. This CDR3 region has 18 residues. V lost 0 bases and J lost 5; bases outside the gene matches: 13. The CDR3 is CASSQDPPLGGLNNEQFF. The CDR3 nucleotides are TGCGCCAGCAGCCAAGACCCCCCTCTAGGGGGCCTTAACAATGAGCAGTTCTTC.

The chain has TRBV10-3 and TRBJ2-7; D remains ambiguous. The CDR3 is 14 residues long. Trimming took off 0 bases at V and 5 bases at J, with 11 bases between the two ends. In germline, CDR1 is ENHRY, CDR2 SYGVKD. The CDR3 region is CAISESAREDEQYF. For the CDR3, the DNA is TGTGCCATCAGTGAGTCGGCACGAGAGGACGAGCAGTACTTC.